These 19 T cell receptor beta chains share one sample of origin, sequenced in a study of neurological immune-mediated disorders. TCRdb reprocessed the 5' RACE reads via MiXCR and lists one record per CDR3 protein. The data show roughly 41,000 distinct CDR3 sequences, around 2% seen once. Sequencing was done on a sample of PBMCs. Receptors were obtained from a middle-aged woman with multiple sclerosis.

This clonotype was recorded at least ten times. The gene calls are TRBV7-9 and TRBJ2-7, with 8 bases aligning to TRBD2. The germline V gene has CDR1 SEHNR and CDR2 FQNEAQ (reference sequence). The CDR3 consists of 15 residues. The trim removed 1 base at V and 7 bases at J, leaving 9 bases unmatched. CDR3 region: CASSLGSGDQKEQYF. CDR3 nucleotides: TGTGCCAGCAGCTTAGGTAGCGGGGACCAGAAAGAGCAGTACTTC.

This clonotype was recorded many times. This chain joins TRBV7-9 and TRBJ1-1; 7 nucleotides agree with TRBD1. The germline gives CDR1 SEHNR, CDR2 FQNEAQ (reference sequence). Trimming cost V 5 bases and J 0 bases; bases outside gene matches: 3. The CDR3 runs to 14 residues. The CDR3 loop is CASSGGTVNTEAFF. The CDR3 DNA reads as TGTGCCAGCAGCGGAGGGACAGTGAACACTGAAGCTTTCTTT.

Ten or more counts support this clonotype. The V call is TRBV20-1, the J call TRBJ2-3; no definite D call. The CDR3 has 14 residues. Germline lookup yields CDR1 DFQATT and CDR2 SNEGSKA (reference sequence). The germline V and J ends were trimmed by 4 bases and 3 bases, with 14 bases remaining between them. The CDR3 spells CSAKLYSRTDTQYF. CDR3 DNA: TGCAGTGCTAAACTCTACTCTAGGACAGATACGCAGTATTTT.

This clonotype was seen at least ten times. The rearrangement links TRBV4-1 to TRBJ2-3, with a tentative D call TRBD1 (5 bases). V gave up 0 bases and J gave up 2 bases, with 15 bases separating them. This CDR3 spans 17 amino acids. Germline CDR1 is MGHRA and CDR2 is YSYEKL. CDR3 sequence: CASSQEVRASSTDTQYF. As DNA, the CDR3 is TGCGCCAGCAGCCAAGAGGTCAGGGCCTCATCCACAGATACGCAGTATTTT.

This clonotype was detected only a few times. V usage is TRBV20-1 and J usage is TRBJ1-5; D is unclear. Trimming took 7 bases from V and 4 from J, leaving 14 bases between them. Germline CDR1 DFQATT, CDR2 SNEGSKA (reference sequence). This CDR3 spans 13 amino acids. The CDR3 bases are TGCAGTGAATCTGGAAAGATAAATCAGCCCCAGCATTTT. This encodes CSESGKINQPQHF.

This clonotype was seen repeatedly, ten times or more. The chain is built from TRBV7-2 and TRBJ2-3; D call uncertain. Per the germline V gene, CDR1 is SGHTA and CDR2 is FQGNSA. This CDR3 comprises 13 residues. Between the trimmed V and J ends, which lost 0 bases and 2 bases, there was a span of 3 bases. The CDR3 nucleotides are TGTGCCAGCAGCTTAGCTATCACAGATACGCAGTATTTT. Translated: CASSLAITDTQYF.

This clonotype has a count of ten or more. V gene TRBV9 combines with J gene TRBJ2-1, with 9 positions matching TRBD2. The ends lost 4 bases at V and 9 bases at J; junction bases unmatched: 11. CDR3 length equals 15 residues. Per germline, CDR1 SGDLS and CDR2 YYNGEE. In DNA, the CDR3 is TGTGCCAGCAGCCCCAGCGGGGGGCGGGGTAGTGAGCAGTTCTTC. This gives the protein CASSPSGGRGSEQFF.

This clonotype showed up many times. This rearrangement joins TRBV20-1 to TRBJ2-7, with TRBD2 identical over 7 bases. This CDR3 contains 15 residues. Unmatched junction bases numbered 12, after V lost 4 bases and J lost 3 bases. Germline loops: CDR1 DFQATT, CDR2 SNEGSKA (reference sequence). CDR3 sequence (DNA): TGCAGTGCTAAAGATGCGGGGGAGCCATACTACGAGCAGTACTTC. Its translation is CSAKDAGEPYYEQYF.

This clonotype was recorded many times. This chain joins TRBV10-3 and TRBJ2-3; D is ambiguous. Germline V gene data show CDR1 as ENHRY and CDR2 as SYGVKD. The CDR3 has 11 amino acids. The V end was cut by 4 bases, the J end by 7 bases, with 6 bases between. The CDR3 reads CAISGLNTQYF. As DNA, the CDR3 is TGTGCCATCAGTGGATTAAATACGCAGTATTTT.

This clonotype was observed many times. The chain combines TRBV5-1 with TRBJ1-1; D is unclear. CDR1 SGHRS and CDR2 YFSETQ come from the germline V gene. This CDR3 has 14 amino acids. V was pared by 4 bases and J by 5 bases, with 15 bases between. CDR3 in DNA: TGCGCCAGCAGCCGCCTTCCTCCGGGAACTGAAGCTTTCTTT. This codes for CASSRLPPGTEAFF.

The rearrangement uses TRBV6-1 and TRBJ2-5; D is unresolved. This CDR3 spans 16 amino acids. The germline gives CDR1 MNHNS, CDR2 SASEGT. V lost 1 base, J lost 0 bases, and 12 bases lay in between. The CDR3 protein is CASSEGWALYQETQYF. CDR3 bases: TGTGCCAGCAGTGAAGGTTGGGCATTGTACCAAGAGACCCAGTACTTC.

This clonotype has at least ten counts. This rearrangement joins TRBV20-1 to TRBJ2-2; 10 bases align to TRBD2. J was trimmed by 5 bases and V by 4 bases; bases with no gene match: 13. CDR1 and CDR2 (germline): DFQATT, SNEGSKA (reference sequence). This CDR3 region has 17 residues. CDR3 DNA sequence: TGCAGTGCTACTCCCCCAGGGACACTAGCGGGGACCGGGGAGCTGTTTTTT. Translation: CSATPPGTLAGTGELFF.

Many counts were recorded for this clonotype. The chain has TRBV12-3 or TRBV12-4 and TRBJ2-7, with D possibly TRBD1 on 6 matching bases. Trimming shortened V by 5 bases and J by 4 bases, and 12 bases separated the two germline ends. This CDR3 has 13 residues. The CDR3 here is CASSPGGQYEQYF. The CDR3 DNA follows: TGTGCCAGCAGTCCTGGGGGCCAGTACGAGCAGTACTTC.

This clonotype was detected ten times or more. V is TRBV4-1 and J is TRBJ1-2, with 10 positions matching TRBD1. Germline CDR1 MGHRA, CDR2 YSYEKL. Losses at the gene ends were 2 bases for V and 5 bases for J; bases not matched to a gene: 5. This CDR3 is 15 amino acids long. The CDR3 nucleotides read TGCGCCAGCAGCCAACGCAGGGACAGGGGATATGGCTACACCTTC. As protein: CASSQRRDRGYGYTF.

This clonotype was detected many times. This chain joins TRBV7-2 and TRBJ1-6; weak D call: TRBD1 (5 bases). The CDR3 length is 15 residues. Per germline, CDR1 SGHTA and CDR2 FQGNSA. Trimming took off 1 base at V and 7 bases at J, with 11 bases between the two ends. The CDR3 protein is CASSLVPGMNSPLHF. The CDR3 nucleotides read TGTGCCAGCAGCTTAGTTCCAGGGATGAATTCACCCCTCCACTTT.

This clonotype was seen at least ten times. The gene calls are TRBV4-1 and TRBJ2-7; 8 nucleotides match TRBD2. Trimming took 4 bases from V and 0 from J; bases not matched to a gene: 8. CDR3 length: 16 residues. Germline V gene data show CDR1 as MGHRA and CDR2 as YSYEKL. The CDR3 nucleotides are TGCGCCAGCAGCCCCTCCGGCGGACTAGCCTCCTACGAGCAGTACTTC. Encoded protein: CASSPSGGLASYEQYF.

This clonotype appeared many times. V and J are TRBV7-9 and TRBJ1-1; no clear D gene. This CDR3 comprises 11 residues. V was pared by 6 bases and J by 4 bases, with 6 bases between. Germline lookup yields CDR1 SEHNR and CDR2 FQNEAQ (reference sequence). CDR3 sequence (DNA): TGTGCCAGCAGGTTGATCACTGAAGCTTTCTTT. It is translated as CASRLITEAFF.

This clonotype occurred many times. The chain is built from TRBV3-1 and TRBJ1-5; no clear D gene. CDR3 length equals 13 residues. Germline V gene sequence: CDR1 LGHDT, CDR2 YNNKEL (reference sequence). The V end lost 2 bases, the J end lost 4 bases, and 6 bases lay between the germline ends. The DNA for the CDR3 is TGTGCCAGCAGCCAACGTCGGAATCAGCCCCAGCATTTT. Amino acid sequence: CASSQRRNQPQHF.

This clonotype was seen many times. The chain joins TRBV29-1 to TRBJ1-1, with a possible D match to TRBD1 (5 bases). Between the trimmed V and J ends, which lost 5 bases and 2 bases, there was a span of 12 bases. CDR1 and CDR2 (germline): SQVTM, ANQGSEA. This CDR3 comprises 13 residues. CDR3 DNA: TGCAGCGTTCAAACAGGTTTAAACACTGAAGCTTTCTTT. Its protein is CSVQTGLNTEAFF.